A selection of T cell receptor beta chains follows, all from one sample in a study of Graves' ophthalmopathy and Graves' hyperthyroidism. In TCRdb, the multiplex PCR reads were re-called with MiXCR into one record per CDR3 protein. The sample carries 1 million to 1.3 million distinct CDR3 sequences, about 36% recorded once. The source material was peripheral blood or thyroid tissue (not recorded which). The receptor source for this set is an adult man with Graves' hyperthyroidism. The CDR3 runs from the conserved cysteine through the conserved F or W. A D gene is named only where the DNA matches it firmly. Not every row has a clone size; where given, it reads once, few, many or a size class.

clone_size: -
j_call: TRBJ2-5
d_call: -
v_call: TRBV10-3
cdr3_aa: CAISESLGTGQPQYF
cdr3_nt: TGTGCCATCAGTGAGTCGTTGGGGACGGGGCAGCCCCAGTACTTC

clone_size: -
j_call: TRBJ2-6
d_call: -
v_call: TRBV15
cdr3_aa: CATSSVQSSGANVLTF
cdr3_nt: TGTGCCACCAGCTCGGTTCAGAGCTCTGGGGCCAACGTCCTGACTTTC

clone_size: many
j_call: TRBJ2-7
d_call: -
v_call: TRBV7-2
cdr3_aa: CASSLGDTVRYEQYF
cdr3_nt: TGTGCCAGCAGCTTAGGGGACACGGTTAGGTACGAGCAGTACTTC

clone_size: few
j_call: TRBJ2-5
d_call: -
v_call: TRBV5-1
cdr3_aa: CASSLGDLEPETQYF
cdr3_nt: TGCGCCAGCAGCTTGGGGGACCTGGAACCGGAGACCCAGTACTTC

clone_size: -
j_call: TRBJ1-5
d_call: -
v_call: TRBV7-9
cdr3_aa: CASSFMLNSNQPQHF
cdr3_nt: TGTGCCAGCAGCTTCATGTTAAATAGCAATCAGCCCCAGCATTTT

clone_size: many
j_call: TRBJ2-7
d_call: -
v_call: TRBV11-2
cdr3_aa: CASSLDLISAYEQYF
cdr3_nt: TGTGCCAGCAGCTTAGATCTCATATCGGCCTACGAGCAGTACTTC

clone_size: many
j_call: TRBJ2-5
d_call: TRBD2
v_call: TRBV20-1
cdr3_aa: CSASLLGGVLQYF
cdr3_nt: TGCAGTGCTAGTCTCCTCGGGGGGGTCCTCCAGTACTTC

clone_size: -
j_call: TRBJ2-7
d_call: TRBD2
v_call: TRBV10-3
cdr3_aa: CAISELAGEQYF
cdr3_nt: TGTGCCATCAGTGAATTAGCGGGAGAGCAGTACTTC

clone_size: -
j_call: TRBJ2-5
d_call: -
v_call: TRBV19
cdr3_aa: CAGSWGKETQYF
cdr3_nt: TGTGCCGGTAGTTGGGGGAAAGAGACCCAGTACTTC

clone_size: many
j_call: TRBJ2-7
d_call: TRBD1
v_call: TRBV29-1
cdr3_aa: CSVVGPGQGSSYEQYF
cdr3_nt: TGCAGCGTTGTGGGACCGGGACAGGGGAGCTCCTACGAGCAGTACTTC

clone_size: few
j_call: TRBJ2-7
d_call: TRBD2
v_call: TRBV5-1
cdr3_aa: CASSPWASGGTYEQYF
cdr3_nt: TGCGCCAGCAGCCCCTGGGCTAGCGGGGGAACCTACGAGCAGTACTTC

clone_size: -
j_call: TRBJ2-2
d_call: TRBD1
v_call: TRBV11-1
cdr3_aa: CASSGRQGLGELFF
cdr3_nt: TGTGCCAGCAGCGGAAGACAGGGCCTCGGGGAGCTGTTTTTT

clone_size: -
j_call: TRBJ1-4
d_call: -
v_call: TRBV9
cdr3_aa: CASSLASTRGEKLFF
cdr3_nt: TGTGCCAGCAGCCTAGCTTCGACGAGGGGCGAAAAACTGTTTTTT

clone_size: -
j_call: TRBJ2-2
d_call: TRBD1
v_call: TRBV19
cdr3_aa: CASSQGTVNTGELFF
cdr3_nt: TGTGCCAGTAGTCAAGGGACAGTGAACACCGGGGAGCTGTTTTTT

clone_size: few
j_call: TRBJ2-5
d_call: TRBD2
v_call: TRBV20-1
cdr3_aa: CSATGGGAGVETQYF
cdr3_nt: TGCAGTGCTACGGGGGGTGGCGCGGGGGTGGAGACCCAGTACTTC

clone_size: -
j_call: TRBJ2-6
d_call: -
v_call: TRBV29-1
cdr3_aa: CSVEIFGANVLTF
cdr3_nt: TGCAGCGTTGAAATCTTCGGGGCCAACGTCCTGACTTTC

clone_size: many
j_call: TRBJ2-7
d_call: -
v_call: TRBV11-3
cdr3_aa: CASSNGAYEQYF
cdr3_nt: TGTGCCAGCAGCAACGGAGCCTACGAGCAGTACTTC

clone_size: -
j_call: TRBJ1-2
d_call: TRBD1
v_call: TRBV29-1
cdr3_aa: CSGGQALPYGYTF
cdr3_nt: TGCAGCGGCGGACAGGCACTCCCATATGGCTACACCTTC

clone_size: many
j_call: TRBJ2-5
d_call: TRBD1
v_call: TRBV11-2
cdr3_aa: CASSGPGTEETQYF
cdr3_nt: TGTGCCAGCAGCGGGCCCGGGACAGAGGAGACCCAGTACTTC

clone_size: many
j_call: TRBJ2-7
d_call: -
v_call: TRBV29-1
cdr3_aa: CSVGHGTGLGEQYF
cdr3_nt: TGCAGCGTTGGGCATGGGACGGGACTCGGCGAGCAGTACTTC

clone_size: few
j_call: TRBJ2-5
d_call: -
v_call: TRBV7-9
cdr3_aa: CASSPAVVRESTQYF
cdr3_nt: TGTGCCAGCAGCCCCGCTGTCGTTCGAGAATCGACCCAGTACTTC

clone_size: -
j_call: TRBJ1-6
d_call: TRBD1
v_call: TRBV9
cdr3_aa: CASSIGTGRSSPLHF
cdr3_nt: TGTGCCAGCAGCATCGGGACAGGGCGATCTTCACCCCTCCACTTT

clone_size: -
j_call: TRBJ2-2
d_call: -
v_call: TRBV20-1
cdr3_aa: CSAMTGNTGELFF
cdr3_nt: TGCAGTGCTATGACAGGGAACACCGGGGAGCTGTTTTTT

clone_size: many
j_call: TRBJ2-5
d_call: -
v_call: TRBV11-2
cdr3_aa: CASSPGRGKETQYF
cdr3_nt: TGTGCCAGCAGCCCGGGACGGGGGAAAGAGACCCAGTACTTC

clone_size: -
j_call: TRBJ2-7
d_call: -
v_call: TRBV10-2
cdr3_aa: CASSIGTRDEQYF
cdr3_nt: TGCGCCAGTAGTATCGGAACTCGCGACGAGCAGTACTTC

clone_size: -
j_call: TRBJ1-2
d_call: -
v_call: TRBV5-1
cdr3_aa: CASSLGTDNYGYTF
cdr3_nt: TGCGCCAGCAGCTTGGGGACGGATAACTATGGCTACACCTTC

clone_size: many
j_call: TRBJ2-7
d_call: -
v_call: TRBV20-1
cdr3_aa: CSASHEGPEQYF
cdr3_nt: TGCAGTGCTAGTCACGAGGGGCCCGAGCAGTACTTC

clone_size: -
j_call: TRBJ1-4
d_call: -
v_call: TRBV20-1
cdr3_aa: CSALTTFNEKLFF
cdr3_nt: TGCAGTGCTCTGACTACTTTCAATGAAAAACTGTTTTTT